This T cell receptor beta chain was profiled in a study of neurological immune-mediated disorders. V lost 0 bases and J lost 0, with 16 bases in between. Germline V gene sequence: CDR1 SGDLS, CDR2 YYNGEE. The CDR3 runs 17 residues. TCRdb reanalysed the 5' RACE reads using MiXCR and keeps one entry per CDR3 protein. The sample includes tens of thousands of distinct CDR3 sequences, approximately 10% of them seen just once. This clonotype was observed many times. This receptor was taken from a woman younger than 45 with HTLV-1-associated myelopathy (HAM/TSP). V is TRBV9 and J is TRBJ2-7; D might be TRBD2 (6 bases). Sequencing was carried out using CD4+ T cells from blood. The CDR3 loop is CASSVAPSMGGSYEQYF. The CDR3 coding sequence is TGTGCCAGCAGCGTAGCACCCTCGATGGGGGGCTCCTACGAGCAGTACTTC.